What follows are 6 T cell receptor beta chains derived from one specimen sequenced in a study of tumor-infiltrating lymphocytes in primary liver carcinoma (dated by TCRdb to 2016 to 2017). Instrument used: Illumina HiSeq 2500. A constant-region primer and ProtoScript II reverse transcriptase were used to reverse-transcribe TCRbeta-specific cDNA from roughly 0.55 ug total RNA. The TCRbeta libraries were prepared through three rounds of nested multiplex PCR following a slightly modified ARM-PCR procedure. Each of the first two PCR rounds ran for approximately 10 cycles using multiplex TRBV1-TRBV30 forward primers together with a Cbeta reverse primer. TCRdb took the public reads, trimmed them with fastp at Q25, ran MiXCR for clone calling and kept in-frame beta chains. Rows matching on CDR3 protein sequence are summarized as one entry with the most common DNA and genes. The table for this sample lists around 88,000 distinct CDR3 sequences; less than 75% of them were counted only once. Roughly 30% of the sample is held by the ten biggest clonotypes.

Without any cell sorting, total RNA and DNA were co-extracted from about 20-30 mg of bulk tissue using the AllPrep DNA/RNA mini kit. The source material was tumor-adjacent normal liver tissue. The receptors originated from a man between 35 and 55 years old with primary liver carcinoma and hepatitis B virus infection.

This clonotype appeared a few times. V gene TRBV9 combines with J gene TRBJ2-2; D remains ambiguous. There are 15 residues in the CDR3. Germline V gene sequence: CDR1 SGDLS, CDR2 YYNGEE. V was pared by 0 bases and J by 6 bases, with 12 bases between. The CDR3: CASSVAPGQPGELFF. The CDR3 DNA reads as TGTGCCAGCAGCGTAGCTCCGGGTCAACCCGGGGAGCTGTTTTTT.

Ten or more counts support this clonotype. The CDR3, as DNA: TGTGCCAGCTTAGGTAGGGGGCGAGCTAATGAAAAACTGTTTTTT. Protein: CASLGRGRANEKLFF. J is TRBJ1-4 and V is TRBV6-6, with 7 bases aligning to TRBD1. In germline, CDR1 is MNHNY, CDR2 SVGAGI (reference sequence). CDR3 size: 15 residues. The V gene end was trimmed by 8 bases and the J gene end by 3 bases; junction bases not matched to a gene: 9.

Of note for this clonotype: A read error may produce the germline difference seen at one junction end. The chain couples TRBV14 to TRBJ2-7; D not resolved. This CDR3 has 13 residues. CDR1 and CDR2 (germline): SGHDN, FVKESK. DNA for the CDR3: TGTGCCAGCAGCCGAGATCCCTCCTACGAGCAATACTTC. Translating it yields CASSRDPSYEQYF. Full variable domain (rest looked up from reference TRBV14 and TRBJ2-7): EAGVTQFPSHSVIEKGQTVTLRCDPISGHDNLYWYRRVMGKEIKFLLHFVKESKQDESGMPNNRFLAERTGGTYSTLKVQPAELEDSGVYFCASSRDPSYEQYFGPGTRLTVT.

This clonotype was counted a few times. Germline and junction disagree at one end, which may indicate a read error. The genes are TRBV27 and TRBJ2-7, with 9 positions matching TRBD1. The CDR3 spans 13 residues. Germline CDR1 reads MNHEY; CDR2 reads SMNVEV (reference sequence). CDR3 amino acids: CASGLQGAGERYF. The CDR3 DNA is TGTGCCAGCGGATTACAGGGGGCGGGGGAGCGGTACTTC.

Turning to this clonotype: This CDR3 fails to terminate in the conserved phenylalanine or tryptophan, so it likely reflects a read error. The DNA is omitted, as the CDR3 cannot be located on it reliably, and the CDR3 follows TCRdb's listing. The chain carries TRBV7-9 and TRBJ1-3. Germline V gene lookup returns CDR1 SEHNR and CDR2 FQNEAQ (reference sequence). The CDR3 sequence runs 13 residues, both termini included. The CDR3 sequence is CASSLEDQDPTLS.

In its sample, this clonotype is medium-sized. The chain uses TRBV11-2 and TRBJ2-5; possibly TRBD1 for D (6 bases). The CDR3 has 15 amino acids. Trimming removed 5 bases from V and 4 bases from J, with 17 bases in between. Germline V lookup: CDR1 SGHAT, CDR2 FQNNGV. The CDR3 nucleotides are TGTGCCAGCAGCCCTTTCAGGGGTTTGGGAGAGACCCAGTACTTC. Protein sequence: CASSPFRGLGETQYF.